The next 5 T cell receptor beta chains were all read from a single sample in a study of cytomegalovirus exposure and HLA in healthy donors (dated by TCRdb to the late 2010s). Receptor libraries were prepared by the immunoSEQ multiplex PCR assay. The multiplex PCR relied on a mix of 60 forward primers for TCR Vbeta segments and 13 reverse primers for TCR Jbeta segments. The table was pulled from immuneACCESS by TCRdb, which kept in-frame rearrangements only. Such tables lose some clones; where checked, under half of the loss comes from unresolved V genes, and the rest has no known cause. Within this sample are 200,000 to 250,000 clones, with less than 85% of them counted one time only. The top ten clones comprise 0.63% of the sample. The sequencing sample was made of PBMCs. The origin of the receptors is a man aged 18 to 29 in good health and CMV-seronegative.

The V and J genes are TRBV6-4 and TRBJ2-3; possibly TRBD1 for D (6 bases). The CDR3 runs to 14 residues. From germline, CDR1 is MRHNA and CDR2 SNTAGT. V gave up 2 bases and J gave up 2 bases, with 8 bases separating them. The CDR3 loop reads CASSDGDNTDTQYF. The CDR3 DNA sequence: TGTGCCAGCAGTGACGGGGACAACACAGATACGCAGTATTTT.

The V gene is TRBV28, the J gene TRBJ1-2, with TRBD1 as a possible D gene (6 bases). The CDR3 is 14 residues long. Trimming left V 6 bases short and J 1 base short, with 12 bases between. Germline V CDR1 and CDR2: MDHEN, SYDVKM. The CDR3 DNA sequence: TGTGCCAGCAGCCGACAGGTCATTAACTATGGCTACACCTTC. Translation gives CASSRQVINYGYTF.

V gene TRBV10-2 combines with J gene TRBJ2-7, with 7 bases aligning to TRBD1. V was clipped by 3 bases and J by 1 base; unmatched bases: 3. The CDR3 contains 14 residues. Germline CDR1 and CDR2: WSHSY and SAAADI. CDR3 sequence: CASSDNRGSYEQYF. CDR3 bases: TGCGCCAGCAGTGATAACAGGGGATCCTACGAGCAGTACTTC.

V gene TRBV27 combines with J gene TRBJ2-7; maybe TRBD2 (5 bases). Germline V gene data show CDR1 as MNHEY and CDR2 as SMNVEV (reference sequence). Trimming took off 8 bases at V and 4 bases at J, with 9 bases between the two ends. This CDR3 is 11 amino acids long. The CDR3 coding sequence is TGTGCCAGCCCCCAGCGGTACGAGCAGTACTTC. The encoded protein is CASPQRYEQYF.

The table lists this clone with a few counts. The genes are TRBV7-2 and TRBJ2-3; 10 bases agree with TRBD2. V was pared by 2 bases and J by 3 bases, with 8 bases of the junction left unmatched. The germline V gene has CDR1 SGHTA and CDR2 FQGNSA. CDR3 length: 17 residues. CDR3 bases: TGTGCCAGCAGCTTATCGAAGCGGGAGGGAAGGACAGATACGCAGTATTTT. Translated, it gives CASSLSKREGRTDTQYF.